The TCR beta chain under discussion was sequenced for a study of blood T cell repertoires in COVID-19. Overall study context: Spain, Italy and the United States supplied samples that represented acute and convalescent COVID-19.

Authors' processing steps: Reference gene primer amplification gave nucleated cell count estimates. Sequencing used immunoSEQ multiplex PCR; TCRdb keeps in-frame clones, though not all of them. V, J and clone size reflect that table, while D and trimming were determined from the DNA. The data show over 90,000 clones, roughly 80% seen once. Unmatched junction bases numbered 7, after V lost 8 bases and J lost 6 bases. The CDR3 spans 13 residues. Per germline, CDR1 LNHDA and CDR2 SQIVND (reference sequence). V usage is TRBV19 and J usage is TRBJ2-1; 7 bases align to TRBD2. This TCR was recovered from a man older than 75 with active or convalescent COVID-19. Material: peripheral blood. The CDR3 loop is CASSNPGGNEQFF. The CDR3, as DNA: TGTGCCAGTTCCAATCCGGGGGGCAATGAGCAGTTCTTC.